This entry describes one T cell receptor (beta chain). Profiled with immunoSEQ multiplex PCR; TCRdb holds only in-frame clones, not every one. This table holds 60,000 to 85,000 clones, approximately 94% found once. This specimen belongs to a study of technical replicates of blood from a handful of donors. Trimming cost V 2 bases and J 6 bases; bases outside gene matches: 5. The CDR3 loop spans 15 amino acids. Germline values: CDR1 SGHRS, CDR2 YFSETQ. Sequencing used T cells isolated from PBMCs. This rearrangement joins TRBV5-1 to TRBJ1-1; 12 nucleotides match TRBD1. The receptor was derived from a human donor in good health. Here the CDR3 DNA reads TGCGCCAGCAGCTTCTCCGGGACAGGGGGCTCTGAAGCTTTCTTT. Amino acid sequence: CASSFSGTGGSEAFF.